This T cell receptor (beta chain) was captured by sequencing in a study of cytotoxic CD8 clonotypes in ibrutinib-treated CLL. The germline CDR1 and CDR2 sequences are LNHDA and SQIVND (reference sequence). CDR3 length equals 13 residues. V dropped 6 bases and J dropped 4 bases, with 12 bases sitting between them. The protocol was immunoSEQ multiplex PCR, while the TCRdb copy is restricted to in-frame clones and leaves out a portion. The profile covers about 49,000 clones, with less than 70% appearing a single time and 9.5% to 15% taken by the ten largest. V usage is TRBV19 and J usage is TRBJ1-1; D remains unclear. The receptor was derived from a human donor with chronic lymphocytic leukemia. The source was PBMCs, collected after 12 months of ibrutinib treatment. In DNA, the CDR3 is TGTGCCAGTAGACCTAAGGGTCGCACTGAAGCTTTCTTT. Protein: CASRPKGRTEAFF.